This is a list of T cell receptor beta chains from one sample in a study of T cells in Graves' hyperthyroidism and ophthalmopathy. MiXCR, applied by TCRdb to the multiplex PCR reads, yields one record per CDR3 protein. The table includes about 290,000 distinct CDR3 sequences, roughly 13% detected once. The sequencing sample was made of blood. Every receptor here comes from a woman between 40 and 55 years old with Graves' hyperthyroidism. Both conserved end residues are part of each CDR3. Each record gives: J gene, clone size, V gene, D gene, CDR3 protein, CDR3 DNA. A D gene is named only where the DNA matches it firmly. Clone size is not always given. Where it is, it says once, few, many or a class for expanded clones.

>TRBJ2-1|.|TRBV9|TRBD2
CASSVSGSRPRWANEQFF
TGTGCCAGCAGCGTTAGCGGGAGTCGGCCCAGATGGGCCAATGAGCAGTTCTTC
>TRBJ2-7|many|TRBV7-9|TRBD2
CASSPSGTTYEQYF
TGTGCCAGCAGCCCTAGCGGGACCACCTACGAGCAGTACTTC
>TRBJ1-3|many|TRBV11-2|.
CASSASVVGNTIYF
TGTGCCAGCAGCGCCAGTGTGGTTGGAAACACCATATATTTT
>TRBJ2-1|many|TRBV7-8|.
CASTNSANNEQFF
TGTGCCAGCACCAACTCGGCTAACAATGAGCAGTTCTTC
>TRBJ2-7|many|TRBV6-1|.
CASGVHHEQYF
TGTGCCAGCGGAGTTCACCACGAGCAGTACTTC
>TRBJ1-2|many|TRBV15|TRBD1
CATSRDHQTGSRNYGYTF
TGTGCCACCAGCAGAGATCATCAGACAGGGAGTCGCAACTATGGCTACACCTTC
>TRBJ1-1|many|TRBV3-1|.
CASSRGTLEAFF
TGTGCCAGCAGCCGGGGAACCCTTGAAGCTTTCTTT
>TRBJ1-1|once|TRBV12-3/TRBV12-4|.
CASTAGTGIGYEQYFGPDTEAFF
.
>TRBJ1-5|many|TRBV28|.
CASSLVRQEPQHF
TGTGCCAGCAGTTTGGTTAGGCAGGAGCCCCAGCATTTT
>TRBJ2-7|.|TRBV3-1|TRBD1
CASSLSGQGIRQYF
TGTGCCAGCAGCCTTTCGGGACAGGGGATAAGGCAGTACTTC
>TRBJ2-4|many|TRBV11-1|TRBD1
CASSLDSRTGKNIQYF
TGTGCCAGCAGCTTAGATAGTCGGACAGGGAAAAACATTCAGTACTTC
>TRBJ2-1|many|TRBV7-2|TRBD2
CASSFSGGAYNEQFF
TGTGCCAGCAGCTTTAGCGGGGGGGCCTACAATGAGCAGTTCTTC
>TRBJ1-6|.|TRBV6-1|.
CASSDPGTGNSPLHF
TGTGCCAGCAGTGACCCCGGGACGGGGAATTCACCCCTCCACTTT
>TRBJ1-6|.|TRBV6-2/TRBV6-3|TRBD1
CASRRDSSYNSPLHF
TGTGCCAGCAGGCGGGACAGCTCCTATAATTCACCCCTCCACTTT
>TRBJ2-3|few|TRBV9|TRBD2
CASSVGFLAGGSDTQYF
TGTGCCAGCAGCGTAGGTTTCCTAGCGGGAGGCTCAGATACGCAGTATTTT
>TRBJ1-2|few|TRBV25-1|.
CASSEGGPRYGYTF
TGTGCCAGCAGTGAAGGAGGACCAAGATATGGCTACACCTTC
>TRBJ2-3|many|TRBV20-1|.
CSAQLSTTKTLGDTQYF
TGCAGTGCACAACTATCCACCACTAAGACCCTGGGGGATACGCAGTATTTT
>TRBJ2-3|.|TRBV10-3|.
CAISERLMAPDTQYF
TGTGCCATCAGTGAGCGCCTAATGGCCCCAGATACGCAGTATTTT
>TRBJ2-7|many|TRBV12-3/TRBV12-4|TRBD1
CASSYSQGHEQYF
TGTGCCAGCAGTTACTCACAGGGGCACGAGCAGTACTTC
>TRBJ1-1|many|TRBV29-1|TRBD1
CSVEQGAVTEAFF
TGCAGCGTTGAGCAGGGGGCGGTCACTGAAGCTTTCTTT